Shown below are 10 T cell receptor beta chains from a single sample sequenced in a study of Ad26.COV2.S vaccination and SARS-CoV-2 variants. Here immunoSEQ multiplex PCR was the method, and the copy in TCRdb shows in-frame clones only, minus some. The sample gives roughly 380,000 clones, 80% to 90% of which show up once; 3.3% is in the top ten. Sample treatment: 15 to 20 received Ad26.COV2.S at low or high dose, single or two shots; a few received placebo; per-sample allocation not given. Day 63 following the first vaccine or placebo injection was when the samples were taken. Sequences were derived from peripheral blood, sampled in a trial of Ad26.COV2.S vaccine versus placebo. These receptors were collected from a person between 18 and 65 years old who received the Ad26.COV2.S COVID-19 vaccine or a placebo.

The chain employs TRBV5-1 and TRBJ1-5, with TRBD1 as a possible D gene (6 bases). Germline values: CDR1 SGHRS, CDR2 YFSETQ. The CDR3 extends over 15 amino acids. The V and J ends lost 3 bases and 6 bases respectively, with 16 bases between them. The CDR3 reads CASSYAGATGQPQHF. DNA of the CDR3: TGCGCCAGCAGCTACGCGGGGGCCACGGGTCAGCCCCAGCATTTT.

This clone occurred a few times. The genes are TRBV9 and TRBJ1-5, with D perhaps matching TRBD1 (5 bases). V gave up 3 bases and J gave up 7 bases, with 14 bases separating them. In germline, CDR1 is SGDLS, CDR2 YYNGEE. The CDR3 sequence is 14 residues long. The CDR3 DNA follows: TGTGCCAGCAGCGCCCAGGGTTCTCGGCAGCCCCAGCATTTT. The encoded protein is CASSAQGSRQPQHF.

The genes are TRBV7-9 and TRBJ2-7, with 7 bases aligning to TRBD1. This CDR3 region has 18 residues. Germline CDR1 is SEHNR and CDR2 is FQNEAQ (reference sequence). Trimming removed 2 bases from V and 0 bases from J; junction bases left unmatched: 13. In DNA form, the CDR3 reads TGTGCCAGCAGCTTACCCTTTAGGACAGGCCGAAGCTCCTACGAGCAGTACTTC. It encodes CASSLPFRTGRSSYEQYF.

This clone was found once. This chain joins TRBV18 and TRBJ2-3, with D tentatively TRBD2 (5 bases). This CDR3 spans 13 amino acids. V was cut by 4 bases and J by 6 bases, with 11 bases left in between. Germline CDR1 is KGHSH and CDR2 is LQKENI. This CDR3 reads CASSLAPGDTQYF. CDR3 nucleotides: TGTGCCAGCTCACTGGCCCCGGGGGATACGCAGTATTTT.

The V call is TRBV5-1, the J call TRBJ2-7; D is undetermined. The CDR3 loop spans 12 amino acids. Trimming stripped 5 bases from V and 1 base from J, with 7 bases between. CDR1 is SGHRS and CDR2 is YFSETQ in the germline V gene. The CDR3 bases are TGCGCCAGCAGATCCGGTTCCTACGAGCAGTACTTC. It yields the protein CASRSGSYEQYF.

The genes are TRBV10-3 and TRBJ1-2, with D possibly being TRBD1 (5 bases). Germline V CDR1 and CDR2: ENHRY, SYGVKD. The CDR3 consists of 14 residues. The V gene lost 5 bases and the J gene lost 8 bases, with 18 bases spanning the gap. CDR3 nucleotides: TGTGCCATCAGTCCCGGCGGGGGGAGAAGAGGCTACACCTTC. This codes for CAISPGGGRRGYTF.

The chain couples TRBV5-1 to TRBJ2-2, with 7 bases that match TRBD2. From germline, CDR1 is SGHRS and CDR2 YFSETQ. Germline trimming cut 4 bases from V and 1 base from J; bases unmatched to any gene: 10. The CDR3 is 17 amino acids. CDR3 loop: CASSRETLARNTGELFF. The CDR3 coding sequence is TGCGCCAGCAGCCGCGAGACACTAGCGCGGAACACCGGGGAGCTGTTTTTT.

The chain carries TRBV7-2 and TRBJ2-3; maybe TRBD2 (5 bases). Between the trimmed V and J ends, which lost 5 bases and 1 base, there was a span of 13 bases. Germline V gives CDR1 SGHTA, CDR2 FQGNSA. The CDR3 runs 15 residues. The CDR3 nucleotides are TGTGCCAGCAGCCTCGGGAACCCGGGCACAGATACGCAGTATTTT. It yields the protein CASSLGNPGTDTQYF. The whole variable domain, remainder taken from reference TRBV7-2 and TRBJ2-3, is GAGVSQSPSNKVTEKGKDVELRCDPISGHTALYWYRQSLGQGLEFLIYFQGNSAPDKSGLPSDRFSAERTGGSVSTLTIQRTQQEDSAVYLCASSLGNPGTDTQYFGPGTRLTVL.

V and J are TRBV7-2 and TRBJ2-3; D is uncertain. Trimming took 0 bases from V and 4 from J, leaving 8 bases between them. The CDR3 loop spans 14 amino acids. In germline, CDR1 is SGHTA, CDR2 FQGNSA. CDR3 residues: CASSLAFGSDTQYF. The CDR3 DNA is TGTGCCAGCAGCTTAGCGTTTGGTTCAGATACGCAGTATTTT. The full variable domain, in which reference TRBV7-2 and TRBJ2-3 provide the parts outside the CDR3, is GAGVSQSPSNKVTEKGKDVELRCDPISGHTALYWYRQSLGQGLEFLIYFQGNSAPDKSGLPSDRFSAERTGGSVSTLTIQRTQQEDSAVYLCASSLAFGSDTQYFGPGTRLTVL.

The chain combines TRBV7-9 with TRBJ2-1, with a possible D match to TRBD2 (6 bases). Germline values: CDR1 SEHNR, CDR2 FQNEAQ (reference sequence). CDR3 size: 16 residues. Trimming cost V 6 bases and J 4 bases, with 19 bases left between them. CDR3 DNA: TGTGCCAGCAGGGAGGGGCAGGCGCGACTATACAATGAGCAGTTCTTC. Translated: CASREGQARLYNEQFF.